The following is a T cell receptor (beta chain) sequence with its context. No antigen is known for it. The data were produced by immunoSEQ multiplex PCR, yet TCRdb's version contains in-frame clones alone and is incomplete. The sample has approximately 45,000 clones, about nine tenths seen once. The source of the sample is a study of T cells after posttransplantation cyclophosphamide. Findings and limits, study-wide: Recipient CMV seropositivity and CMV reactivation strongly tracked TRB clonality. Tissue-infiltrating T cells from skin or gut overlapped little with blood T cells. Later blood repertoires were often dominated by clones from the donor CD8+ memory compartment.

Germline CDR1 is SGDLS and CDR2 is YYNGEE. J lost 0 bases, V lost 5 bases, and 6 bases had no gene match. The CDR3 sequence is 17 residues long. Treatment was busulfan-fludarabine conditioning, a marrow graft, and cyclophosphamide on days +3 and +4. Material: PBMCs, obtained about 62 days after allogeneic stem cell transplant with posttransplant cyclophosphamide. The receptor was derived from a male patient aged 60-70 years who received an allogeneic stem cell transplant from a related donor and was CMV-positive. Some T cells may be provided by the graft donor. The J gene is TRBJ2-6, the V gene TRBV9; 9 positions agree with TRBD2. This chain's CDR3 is CASSVSGGSSGANVLTF. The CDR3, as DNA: TGTGCCAGCAGTGTTAGCGGGGGTTCCTCTGGGGCCAACGTCCTGACTTTC.